The T cell receptor (beta chain) described here comes from a study of blood T cell repertoires in COVID-19. About the research overall: Some COVID-19 samples were acute and others convalescent; all came from the United States, Italy and Spain. In each case, the material was cDNA or gDNA derived from T cells, B-cell-depleted T cells, or PBMCs.

Repertoires were generated with immunoSEQ multiplex PCR, while TCRdb's copy carries only in-frame clones and drops some. This table has roughly 340,000 clones, around 91% appearing once. The CDR3 is 16 amino acids. Germline CDR1 reads WNHNN; CDR2 reads SYGVQD (reference sequence). Trimming removed 6 bases from V and 4 bases from J; junction bases left unmatched: 6. The chain employs TRBV10-1 and TRBJ2-1, with 13 positions matching TRBD2. Sequencing was performed on peripheral blood. This TCR came from a woman aged 18-35 years who had recovered from COVID-19. The CDR3 DNA follows: TGCGCCAGCAGCCCTACTAGCGGGAGGGCTTACAATGAGCAGTTCTTC. It is translated as CASSPTSGRAYNEQFF.